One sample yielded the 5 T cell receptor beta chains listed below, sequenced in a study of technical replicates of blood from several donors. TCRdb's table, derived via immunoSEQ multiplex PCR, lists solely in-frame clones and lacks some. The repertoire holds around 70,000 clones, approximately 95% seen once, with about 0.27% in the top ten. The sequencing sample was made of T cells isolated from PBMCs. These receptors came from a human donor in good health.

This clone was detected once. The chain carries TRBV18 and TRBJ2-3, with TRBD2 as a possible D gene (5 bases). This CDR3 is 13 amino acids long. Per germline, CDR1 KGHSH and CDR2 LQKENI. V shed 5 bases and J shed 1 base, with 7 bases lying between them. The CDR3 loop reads CASSSGGTDTQYF. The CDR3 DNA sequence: TGTGCCAGCTCATCCGGGGGCACAGATACGCAGTATTTT.

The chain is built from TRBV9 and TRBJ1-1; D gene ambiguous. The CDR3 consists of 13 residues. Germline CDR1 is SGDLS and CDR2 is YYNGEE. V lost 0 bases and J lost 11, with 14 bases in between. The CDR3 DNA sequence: TGTGCCAGCAGCGTAGAGCTCTGGGAGGTGGCTTTCTTT. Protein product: CASSVELWEVAFF. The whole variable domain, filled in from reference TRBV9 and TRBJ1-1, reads DSGVTQTPKHLITATGQRVTLRCSPRSGDLSVYWYQQSLDQGLQFLIQYYNGEERAKGNILERFSAQQFPDLHSELNLSSLELGDSALYFCASSVELWEVAFFGQGTRLTVV.

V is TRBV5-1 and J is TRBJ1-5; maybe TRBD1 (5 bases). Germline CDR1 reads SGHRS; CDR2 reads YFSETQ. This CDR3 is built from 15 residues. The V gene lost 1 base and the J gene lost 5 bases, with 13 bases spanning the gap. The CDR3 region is CASSLSGNLDQPQHF. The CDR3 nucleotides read TGCGCCAGCAGCTTGTCAGGGAATCTAGATCAGCCCCAGCATTTT.

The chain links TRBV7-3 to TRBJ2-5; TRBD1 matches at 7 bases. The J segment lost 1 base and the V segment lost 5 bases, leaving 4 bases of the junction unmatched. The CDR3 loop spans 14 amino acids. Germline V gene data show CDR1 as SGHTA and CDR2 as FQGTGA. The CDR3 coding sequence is TGTGCCAGCAGCCCGGGGACAGCCCAAGAGACCCAGTACTTC. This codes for CASSPGTAQETQYF. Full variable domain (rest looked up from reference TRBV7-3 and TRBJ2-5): GAGVSQTPSNKVTEKGKYVELRCDPISGHTALYWYRQSLGQGPEFLIYFQGTGAADDSGLPNDRFFAVRPEGSVSTLKIQRTERGDSAVYLCASSPGTAQETQYFGPGTRLLVL.

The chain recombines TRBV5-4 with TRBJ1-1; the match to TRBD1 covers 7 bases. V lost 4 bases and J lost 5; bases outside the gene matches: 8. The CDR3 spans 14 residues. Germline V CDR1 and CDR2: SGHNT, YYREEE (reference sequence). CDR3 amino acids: CASSIKTQGTEAFF. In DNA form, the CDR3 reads TGTGCCAGCAGCATTAAAACACAGGGGACTGAAGCTTTCTTT.